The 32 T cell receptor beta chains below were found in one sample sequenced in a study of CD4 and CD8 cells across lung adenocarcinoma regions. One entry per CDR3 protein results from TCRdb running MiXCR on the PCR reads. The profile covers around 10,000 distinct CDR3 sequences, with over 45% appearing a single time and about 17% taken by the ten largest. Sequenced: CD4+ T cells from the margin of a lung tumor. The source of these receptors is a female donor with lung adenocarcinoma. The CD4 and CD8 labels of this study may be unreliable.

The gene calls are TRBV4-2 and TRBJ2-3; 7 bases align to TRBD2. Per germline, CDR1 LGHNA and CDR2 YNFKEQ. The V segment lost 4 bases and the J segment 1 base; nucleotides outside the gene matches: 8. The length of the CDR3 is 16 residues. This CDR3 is CASSRLGAGGTDTQYF. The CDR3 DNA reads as TGTGCCAGCAGCCGCCTTGGGGCGGGAGGCACAGATACGCAGTATTTT.

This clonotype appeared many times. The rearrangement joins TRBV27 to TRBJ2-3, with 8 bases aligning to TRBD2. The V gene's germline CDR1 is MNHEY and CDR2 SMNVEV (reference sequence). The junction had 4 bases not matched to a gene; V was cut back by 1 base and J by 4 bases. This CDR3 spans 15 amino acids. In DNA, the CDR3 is TGTGCCAGCAGTTTATATGGGACTAGACCAGATACGCAGTATTTT. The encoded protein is CASSLYGTRPDTQYF.

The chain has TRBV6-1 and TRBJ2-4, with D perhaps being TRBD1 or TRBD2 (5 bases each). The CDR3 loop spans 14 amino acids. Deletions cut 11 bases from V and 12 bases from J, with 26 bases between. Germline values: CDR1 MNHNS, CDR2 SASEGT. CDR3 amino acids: CAGSGLCSKDTQYF. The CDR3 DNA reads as TGTGCCGGCTCGGGGCTGTGTAGCAAAGACACTCAGTACTTC.

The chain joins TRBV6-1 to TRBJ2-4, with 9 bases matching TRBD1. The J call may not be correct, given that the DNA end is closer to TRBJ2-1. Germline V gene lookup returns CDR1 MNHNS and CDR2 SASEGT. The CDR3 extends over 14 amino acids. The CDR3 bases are TGTGCCAGCAGAATCCGGGACAGGGTCTACGAGCAGTTCTTC. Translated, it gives CASRIRDRVYEQFF.

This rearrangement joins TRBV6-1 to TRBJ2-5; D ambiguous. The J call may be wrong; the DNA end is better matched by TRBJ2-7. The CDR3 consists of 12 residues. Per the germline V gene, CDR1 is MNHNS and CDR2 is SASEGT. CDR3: CASSLVSYEQYF. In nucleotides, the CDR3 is TGTGCCAGCAGTCTCGTTTCCTACGAGCAGTACTTC.

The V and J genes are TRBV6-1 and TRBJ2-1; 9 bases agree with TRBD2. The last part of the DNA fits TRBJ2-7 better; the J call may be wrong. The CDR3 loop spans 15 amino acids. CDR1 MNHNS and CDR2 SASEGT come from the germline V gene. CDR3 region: CASSEEVAGASKQYF. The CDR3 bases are TGTGCCAGCAGTGAAGAGGTAGCGGGGGCCTCGAAGCAGTACTTC.

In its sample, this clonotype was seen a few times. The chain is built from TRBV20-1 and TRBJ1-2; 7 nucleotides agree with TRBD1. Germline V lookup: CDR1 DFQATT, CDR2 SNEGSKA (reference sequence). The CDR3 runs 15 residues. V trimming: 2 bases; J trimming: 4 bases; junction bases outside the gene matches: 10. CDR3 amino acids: CSARPHGQDTYGYTF. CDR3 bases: TGCAGTGCTAGACCTCACGGACAGGACACCTATGGCTACACCTTC.

The CDR3 region has the DNA TGTGCCATCAGTGAGTCAGTGCGGGGGAATGAGCAGTTCTTC. It translates to CAISESVRGNEQFF. The chain links TRBV10-3 to TRBJ2-1; TRBD2 matches at 7 bases. Germline V gene sequence: CDR1 ENHRY, CDR2 SYGVKD. CDR3 size: 14 residues. Unmatched junction bases numbered 3, after V lost 0 bases and J lost 7 bases.

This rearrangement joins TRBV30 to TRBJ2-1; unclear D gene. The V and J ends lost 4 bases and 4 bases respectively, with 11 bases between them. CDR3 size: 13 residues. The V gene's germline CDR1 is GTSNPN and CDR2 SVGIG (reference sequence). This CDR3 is CAWTGVSYNEQFF. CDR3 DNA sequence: TGTGCCTGGACTGGAGTTTCTTACAATGAGCAGTTCTTC.

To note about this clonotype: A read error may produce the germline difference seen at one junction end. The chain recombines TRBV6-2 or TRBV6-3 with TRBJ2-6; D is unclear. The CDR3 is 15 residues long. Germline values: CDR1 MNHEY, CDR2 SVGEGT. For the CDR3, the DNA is TGTGTCAGCAGTACGGACGGCTCTGGGGCCAACGTCCTGACTTTC. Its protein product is CVSSTDGSGANVLTF.

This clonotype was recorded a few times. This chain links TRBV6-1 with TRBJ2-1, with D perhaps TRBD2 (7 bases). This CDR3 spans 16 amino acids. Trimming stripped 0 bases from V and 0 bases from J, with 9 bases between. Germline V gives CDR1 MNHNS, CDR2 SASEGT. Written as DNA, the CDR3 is TGTGCCAGCAGTGAAGCGGGAGGGGGCTCCTACAATGAGCAGTTCTTC. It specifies CASSEAGGGSYNEQFF.

CDR3 in DNA: TGTGCCAGCAGCCAATTGGGCAGGGGGCAAGAGACCCAGTACTTC. Residues: CASSQLGRGQETQYF. The rearrangement uses TRBV14 and TRBJ2-1, with 7 bases matching TRBD1. Near its end, the DNA agrees better with TRBJ2-5, so the J call may be wrong. This CDR3 is 15 amino acids long. CDR1 SGHDN and CDR2 FVKESK come from the germline V gene.

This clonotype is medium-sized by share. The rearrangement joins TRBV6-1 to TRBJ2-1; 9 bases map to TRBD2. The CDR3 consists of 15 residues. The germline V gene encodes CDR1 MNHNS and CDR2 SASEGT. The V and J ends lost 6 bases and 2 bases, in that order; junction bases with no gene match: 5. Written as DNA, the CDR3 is TGTGCCAGCAGATTTAGCGGGAGCACCTACAATGAGCAGTTCTTC. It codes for CASRFSGSTYNEQFF.

This chain's CDR3 is CASSYTTGQNEKLFF. The CDR3 bases are TGTGCCAGCAGTTACACAACCGGACAGAATGAAAAACTGTTTTTT. The chain links TRBV6-5 to TRBJ1-4, with D possibly matching TRBD1 (6 bases). V was clipped by 2 bases and J by 5 bases, with 12 bases between them. The CDR3 covers 15 residues. Germline CDR1 and CDR2: MNHEY and SVGAGI.

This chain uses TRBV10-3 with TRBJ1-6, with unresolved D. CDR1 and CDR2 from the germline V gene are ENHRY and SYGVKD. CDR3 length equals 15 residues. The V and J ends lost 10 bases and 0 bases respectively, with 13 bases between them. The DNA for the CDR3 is TGTGCCACCCGATGGGATAGCTCCTATAATTCACCCCTCCACTTT. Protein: CATRWDSSYNSPLHF.

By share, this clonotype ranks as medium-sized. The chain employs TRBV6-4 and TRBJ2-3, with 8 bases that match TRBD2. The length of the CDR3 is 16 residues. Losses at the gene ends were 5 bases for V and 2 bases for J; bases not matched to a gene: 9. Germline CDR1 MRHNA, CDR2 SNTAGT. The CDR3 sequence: CASSRTAGDVTDTQYF. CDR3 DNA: TGTGCCAGCAGTAGAACAGCGGGAGATGTCACAGATACGCAGTATTTT.

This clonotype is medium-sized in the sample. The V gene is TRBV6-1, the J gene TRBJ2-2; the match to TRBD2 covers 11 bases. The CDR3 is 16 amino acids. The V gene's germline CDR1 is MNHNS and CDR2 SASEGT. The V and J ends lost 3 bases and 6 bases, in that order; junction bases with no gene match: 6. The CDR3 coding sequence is TGTGCCAGCAGTGATAGCGGGAGGGCCGAAGCCGGGGAGCTGTTTTTT. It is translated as CASSDSGRAEAGELFF.

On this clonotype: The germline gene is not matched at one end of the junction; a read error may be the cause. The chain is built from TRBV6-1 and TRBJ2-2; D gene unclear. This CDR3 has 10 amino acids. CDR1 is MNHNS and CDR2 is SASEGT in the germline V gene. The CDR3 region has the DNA TGTGCCGCAATCACCGATACGCTGTATTTT. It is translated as CAAITDTLYF.

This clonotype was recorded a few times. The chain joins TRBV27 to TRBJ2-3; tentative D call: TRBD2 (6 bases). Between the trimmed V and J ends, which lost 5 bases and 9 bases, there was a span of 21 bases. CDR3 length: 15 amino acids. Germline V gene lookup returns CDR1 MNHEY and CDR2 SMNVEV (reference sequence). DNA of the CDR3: TGTGCCAGCAGTATCGTTAGCGGTGCCAAAAACACGCAGTATTTT. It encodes CASSIVSGAKNTQYF.

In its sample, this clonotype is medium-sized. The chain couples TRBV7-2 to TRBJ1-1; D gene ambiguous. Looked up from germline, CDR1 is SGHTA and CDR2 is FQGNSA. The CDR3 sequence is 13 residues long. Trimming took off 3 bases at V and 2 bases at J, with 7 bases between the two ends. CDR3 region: CASSFRPNTEAFF. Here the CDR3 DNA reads TGTGCCAGCAGCTTTCGTCCCAACACTGAAGCTTTCTTT.

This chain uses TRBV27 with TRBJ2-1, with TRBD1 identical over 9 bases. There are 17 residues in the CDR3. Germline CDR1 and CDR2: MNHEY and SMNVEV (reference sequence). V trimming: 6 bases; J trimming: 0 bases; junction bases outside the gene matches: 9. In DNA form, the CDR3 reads TGTGCCAGCAGGCATGGACAGGGGCCTATCTCCTACAATGAGCAGTTCTTC. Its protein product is CASRHGQGPISYNEQFF.

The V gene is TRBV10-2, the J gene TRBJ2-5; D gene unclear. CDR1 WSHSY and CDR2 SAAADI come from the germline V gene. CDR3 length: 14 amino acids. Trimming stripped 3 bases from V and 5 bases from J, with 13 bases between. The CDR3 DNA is TGCGCCAGCAGTGAAAGGCGATCCGGGGAGACCCAGTACTTC. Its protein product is CASSERRSGETQYF.

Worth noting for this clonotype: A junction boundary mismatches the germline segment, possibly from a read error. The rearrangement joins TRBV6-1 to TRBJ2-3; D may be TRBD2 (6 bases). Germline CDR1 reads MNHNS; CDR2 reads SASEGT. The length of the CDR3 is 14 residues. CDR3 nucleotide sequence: TGTGCGAGGCGTGAGGCTAGCGACACAGATACCCAGTATTTT. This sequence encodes CARREASDTDTQYF.

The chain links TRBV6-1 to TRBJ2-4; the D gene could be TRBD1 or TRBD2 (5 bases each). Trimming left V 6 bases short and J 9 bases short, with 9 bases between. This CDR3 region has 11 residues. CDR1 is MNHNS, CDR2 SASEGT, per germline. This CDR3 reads CASRRGSIQYF. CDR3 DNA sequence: TGTGCCAGCAGGAGGGGTAGCATTCAGTACTTC.

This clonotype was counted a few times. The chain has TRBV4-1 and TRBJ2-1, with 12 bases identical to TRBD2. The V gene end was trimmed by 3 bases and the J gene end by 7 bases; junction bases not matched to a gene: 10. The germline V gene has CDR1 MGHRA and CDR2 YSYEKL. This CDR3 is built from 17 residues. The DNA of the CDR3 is TGCGCCAGCAGCCAGAGGCGACTAGCGGGAGATGTAAATGAGCAGTTCTTC. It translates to CASSQRRLAGDVNEQFF.

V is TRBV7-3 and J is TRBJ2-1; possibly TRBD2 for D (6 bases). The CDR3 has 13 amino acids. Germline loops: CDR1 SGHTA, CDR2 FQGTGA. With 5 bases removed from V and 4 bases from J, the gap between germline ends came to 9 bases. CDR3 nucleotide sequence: TGTGCCAGCAGCCAGACTAGTTACAATGAGCAGTTCTTC. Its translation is CASSQTSYNEQFF.

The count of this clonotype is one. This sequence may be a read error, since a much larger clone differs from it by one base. Here the CDR3 reads CASSLGGGGPNTEAFF. CDR3 DNA sequence: TGTGCCAGCAGTTTAGGGGGGGGCGGTCCGAACACTGAAGCTTTCTTT. This chain connects TRBV27 to TRBJ1-1, with a weak D call TRBD1 (6 bases). The CDR3 runs to 16 residues. CDR1 and CDR2 (germline): MNHEY, SMNVEV (reference sequence). Trimming removed 2 bases at V and 1 base at J, with 14 bases between.

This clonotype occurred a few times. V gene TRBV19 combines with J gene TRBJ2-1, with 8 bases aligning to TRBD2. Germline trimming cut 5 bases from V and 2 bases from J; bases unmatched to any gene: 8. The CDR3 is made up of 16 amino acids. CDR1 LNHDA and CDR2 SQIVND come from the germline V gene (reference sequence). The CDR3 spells CASSPRAGVTYNEQFF. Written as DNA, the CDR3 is TGTGCCAGTAGTCCCCGAGCGGGGGTAACCTACAATGAGCAGTTCTTC.

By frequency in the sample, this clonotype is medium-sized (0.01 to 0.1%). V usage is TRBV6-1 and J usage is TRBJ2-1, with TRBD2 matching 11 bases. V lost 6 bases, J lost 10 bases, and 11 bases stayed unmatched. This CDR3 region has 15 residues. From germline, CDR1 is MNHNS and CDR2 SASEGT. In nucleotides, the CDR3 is TGTGCCAGCAGAGGAGATAGCGGGAGGGCCAAAGAGCAGTTCTTC. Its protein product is CASRGDSGRAKEQFF.

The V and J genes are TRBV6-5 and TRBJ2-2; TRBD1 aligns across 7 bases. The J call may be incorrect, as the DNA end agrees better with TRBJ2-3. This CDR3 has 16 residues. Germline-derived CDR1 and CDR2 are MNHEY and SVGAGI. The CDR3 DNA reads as TGTGCCAGCAGTTACGTCGAGGTCGTGAACACAGGGGCGCAGTATTTT. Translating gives CASSYVEVVNTGAQYF.

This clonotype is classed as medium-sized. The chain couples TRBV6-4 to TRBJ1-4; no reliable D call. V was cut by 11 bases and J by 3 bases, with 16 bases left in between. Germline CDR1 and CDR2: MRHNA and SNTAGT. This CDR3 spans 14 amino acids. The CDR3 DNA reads TGTGCCTTTAGGAGGGAACGGGCTAATGAAAAACTGTTTTTT. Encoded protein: CAFRRERANEKLFF.

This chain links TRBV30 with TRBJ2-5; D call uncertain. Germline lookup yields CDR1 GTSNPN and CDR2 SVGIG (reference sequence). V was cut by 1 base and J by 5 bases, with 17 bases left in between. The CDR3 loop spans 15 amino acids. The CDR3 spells CAWSGGRPLSETQYF. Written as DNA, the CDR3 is TGTGCCTGGAGTGGCGGTCGTCCTCTCTCGGAGACCCAGTACTTC.